The 12 T cell receptor beta chains given below trace back to one sample, sequenced in a study of OX40 agonist ivuxolimab in advanced cancers. The table came from immunoSEQ multiplex PCR; TCRdb's copy has only in-frame clones and leaves some out. The sample has around 26,000 clones; approximately 80% are singletons. Here the sequenced sample was CD4+ or CD8+ T cells sorted from blood, taken in a trial of the OX40 agonist ivuxolimab. All receptors derive from an adult with an advanced solid tumor such as melanoma, head and neck, liver or kidney cancer.

The DNA for the CDR3 is TGTGCCTCTCACGGGGGAGGGCAAGGGGATACGCAGTATTTT. This codes for CASHGGGQGDTQYF. The rearrangement links TRBV10-3 to TRBJ2-3; 7 bases map to TRBD2. V trimming: 11 bases; J trimming: 6 bases; junction bases outside the gene matches: 14. The CDR3 is made up of 14 amino acids. From germline, CDR1 is ENHRY and CDR2 SYGVKD.

V usage is TRBV11-3 and J usage is TRBJ2-7, with 11 positions matching TRBD1. The CDR3 sequence is 13 residues long. Germline V gene lookup returns CDR1 SGHNT and CDR2 YENEEA. V was clipped by 5 bases and J by 9 bases; unmatched bases: 6. This chain's CDR3 is CASSRGQGGGQYF. In DNA, the CDR3 is TGTGCCAGCAGCCGGGGACAGGGGGGAGGGCAGTACTTC.

V gene TRBV2 combines with J gene TRBJ1-1; 10 nucleotides match TRBD1. V shed 3 bases, J shed 11 bases, and the junction held 18 bases outside the gene matches. The CDR3 spans 17 residues. Germline V CDR1 and CDR2: SNHLY, FYNNEI. Written as DNA, the CDR3 is TGTGCCAGCAGTGAGGCCCCACTGACAGGGGGCTTTGGTAGGGCTTTCTTT. Amino acids: CASSEAPLTGGFGRAFF. Drawing the rest from reference TRBV2 and TRBJ1-1, the complete variable domain is EPEVTQTPSHQVTQMGQEVILRCVPISNHLYFYWYRQILGQKVEFLVSFYNNEISEKSEIFDDQFSVERPDGSNFTLKIRSTKLEDSAMYFCASSEAPLTGGFGRAFFGQGTRLTVV.

The CDR3 loop is CASSSNHPPVRGKHQPQHF. Here the CDR3 DNA reads TGCGCCAGCAGCTCAAACCATCCGCCCGTCCGGGGGAAGCATCAGCCCCAGCATTTT. This sequence joins TRBV5-1 and TRBJ1-5; D is possibly TRBD1 (5 bases). The germline V gene has CDR1 SGHRS and CDR2 YFSETQ. The CDR3 loop spans 19 amino acids. The V end lost 3 bases, the J end lost 5 bases, and 27 bases lay between the germline ends.

The genes are TRBV5-1 and TRBJ2-7; 8 bases line up with TRBD1. V shed 5 bases and J 2 bases; nucleotides not matched to a gene: 6. The CDR3 length is 14 residues. Germline assignment: CDR1 SGHRS and CDR2 YFSETQ. In nucleotides, the CDR3 is TGCGCCAGCAGTTCGGGACAGGCAACCTACGAGCAGTACTTC. The encoded protein is CASSSGQATYEQYF.

The chain uses TRBV19 and TRBJ2-1; D unresolved. The V end was cut by 4 bases, the J end by 9 bases, with 10 bases between. The CDR3 totals 12 residues. Germline CDR1 and CDR2: LNHDA and SQIVND (reference sequence). CDR3 DNA sequence: TGTGCCAGTAGTACCCCGACATCTGAGCAGTTCTTC. Its protein product is CASSTPTSEQFF.

This clone showed up just once. The chain employs TRBV9 and TRBJ2-5; D possibly corresponds to TRBD1 (6 bases). The length of the CDR3 is 15 residues. Germline V gene data show CDR1 as SGDLS and CDR2 as YYNGEE. V lost 0 bases and J 4 bases, leaving 13 bases between the germline ends. CDR3: CASSVGDTGSETQYF. CDR3 DNA sequence: TGTGCCAGCAGCGTAGGGGACACCGGTTCAGAGACCCAGTACTTC.

The rearrangement links TRBV13 to TRBJ1-6; no clear D. The length of the CDR3 is 15 residues. V was cut by 5 bases and J by 0 bases, with 8 bases left in between. Per the germline V gene, CDR1 is PRHDT and CDR2 is FYEKMQ (reference sequence). CDR3 loop: CASSRRGSYNSPLHF. The CDR3 nucleotides are TGTGCCAGCAGCCGCCGGGGCTCCTATAATTCACCCCTCCACTTT.

This clone was observed a few times. This chain joins TRBV19 and TRBJ2-5; tentatively, D is TRBD2 (6 bases). The CDR3 runs to 15 residues. CDR1 is LNHDA, CDR2 SQIVND, per germline (reference sequence). V dropped 3 bases and J dropped 2 bases, with 13 bases sitting between them. In DNA form, the CDR3 reads TGTGCCAGTAGTATGATGAGGGGAGGTCAAGAGACCCAGTACTTC. This encodes CASSMMRGGQETQYF.

This chain links TRBV5-6 with TRBJ2-7, with D perhaps TRBD1 (5 bases). Germline V lookup: CDR1 SGHDT, CDR2 YYEEEE. The CDR3 is 16 amino acids. Trimming left V 1 base short and J 3 bases short, with 17 bases between. The CDR3 DNA reads TGTGCCAGCAGCTTGAATATAGGCAGGGAATTCTACGAGCAGTACTTC. This codes for CASSLNIGREFYEQYF.

The V gene is TRBV10-3, the J gene TRBJ2-7; no definite D call. The length of the CDR3 is 16 residues. The V gene lost 2 bases and the J gene lost 0 bases, with 14 bases spanning the gap. CDR1 and CDR2 from the germline V gene are ENHRY and SYGVKD. This chain's CDR3 is CAISETGGTSSYEQYF. CDR3 DNA: TGTGCCATCAGTGAGACGGGTGGCACGAGCTCCTACGAGCAGTACTTC.

The chain has TRBV15 and TRBJ1-3; D gene ambiguous. The germline V gene has CDR1 LNHNV and CDR2 YYDKDF (reference sequence). Trimming took 1 base from V and 4 from J, leaving 11 bases between them. CDR3 size: 15 residues. The CDR3 spells CATSRGLGYGNTIYF. CDR3 nucleotide sequence: TGTGCCACCAGCAGAGGTCTGGGATACGGAAACACCATATATTTT. Using reference TRBV15 and TRBJ1-3 for the parts outside the CDR3, the full variable domain is DAMVIQNPRYQVTQFGKPVTLSCSQTLNHNVMYWYQQKSSQAPKLLFHYYDKDFNNEADTPDNFQSRRPNTSFCFLDIRSPGLGDTAMYLCATSRGLGYGNTIYFGEGSWLTVV.